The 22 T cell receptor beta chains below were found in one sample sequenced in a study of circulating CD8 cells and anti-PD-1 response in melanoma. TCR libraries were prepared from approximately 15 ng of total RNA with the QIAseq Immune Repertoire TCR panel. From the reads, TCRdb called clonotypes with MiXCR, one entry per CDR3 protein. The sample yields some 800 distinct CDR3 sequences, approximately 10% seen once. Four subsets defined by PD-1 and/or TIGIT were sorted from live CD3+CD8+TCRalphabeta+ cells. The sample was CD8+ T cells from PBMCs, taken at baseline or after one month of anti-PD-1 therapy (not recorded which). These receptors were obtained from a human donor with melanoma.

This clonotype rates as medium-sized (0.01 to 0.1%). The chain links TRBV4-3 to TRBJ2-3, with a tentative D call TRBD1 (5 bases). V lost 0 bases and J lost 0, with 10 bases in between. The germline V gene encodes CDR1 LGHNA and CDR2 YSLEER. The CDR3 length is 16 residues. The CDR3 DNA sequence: TGCGCCAGCAGCCAAGAAGGGGAACTTAGCACAGATACGCAGTATTTT. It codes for CASSQEGELSTDTQYF.

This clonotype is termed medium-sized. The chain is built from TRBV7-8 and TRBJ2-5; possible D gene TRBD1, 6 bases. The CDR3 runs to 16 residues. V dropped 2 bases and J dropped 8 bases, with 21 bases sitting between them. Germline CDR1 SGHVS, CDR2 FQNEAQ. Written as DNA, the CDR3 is TGTGCCAGCAGCTTAACAGGGCCTTACATAAAACCCACCCAGTACTTC. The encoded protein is CASSLTGPYIKPTQYF. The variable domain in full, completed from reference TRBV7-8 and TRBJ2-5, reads GAGVSQSPRYKVAKRGQDVALRCDPISGHVSLFWYQQALGQGPEFLTYFQNEAQLDKSGLPSDRFFAERPEGSVSTLKIQRTQQEDSAVYLCASSLTGPYIKPTQYFGPGTRLLVL.

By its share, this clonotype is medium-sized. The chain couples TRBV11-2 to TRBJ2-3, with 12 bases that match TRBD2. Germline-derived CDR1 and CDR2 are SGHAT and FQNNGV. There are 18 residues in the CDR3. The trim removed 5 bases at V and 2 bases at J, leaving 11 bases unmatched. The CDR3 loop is CASSREGLAGSFTDTQYF. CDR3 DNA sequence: TGTGCCAGCAGCCGAGAGGGACTAGCGGGCTCATTCACAGATACGCAGTATTTT.

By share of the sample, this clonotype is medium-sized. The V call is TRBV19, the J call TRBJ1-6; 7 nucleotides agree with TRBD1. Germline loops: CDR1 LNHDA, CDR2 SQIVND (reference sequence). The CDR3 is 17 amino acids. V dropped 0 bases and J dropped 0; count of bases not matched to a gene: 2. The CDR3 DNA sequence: TGTGCCAGTAGTATAGAGGGACAGAGCTCCTATAATTCACCCCTCCACTTT. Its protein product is CASSIEGQSSYNSPLHF. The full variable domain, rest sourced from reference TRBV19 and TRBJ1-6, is DGGITQSPKYLFRKEGQNVTLSCEQNLNHDAMYWYRQDPGQGLRLIYYSQIVNDFQKGDIAEGYSVSREKKESFPLTVTSAQKNPTAFYLCASSIEGQSSYNSPLHFGNGTRLTVT.

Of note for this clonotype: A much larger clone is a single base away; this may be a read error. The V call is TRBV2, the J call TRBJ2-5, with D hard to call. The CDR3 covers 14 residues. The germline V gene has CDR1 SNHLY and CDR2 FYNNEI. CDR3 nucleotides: TGTGCCAGCTCTCCCCGACTCCGACAAGAGGCCCAGTACTTC. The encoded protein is CASSPRLRQEAQYF.

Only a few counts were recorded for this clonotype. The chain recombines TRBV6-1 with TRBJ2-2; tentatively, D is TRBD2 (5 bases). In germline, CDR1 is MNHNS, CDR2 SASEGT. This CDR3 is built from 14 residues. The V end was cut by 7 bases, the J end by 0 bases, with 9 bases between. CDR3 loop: CASKSGPNTGELFF. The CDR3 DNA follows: TGTGCCAGCAAGAGCGGCCCGAACACCGGGGAGCTGTTTTTT.

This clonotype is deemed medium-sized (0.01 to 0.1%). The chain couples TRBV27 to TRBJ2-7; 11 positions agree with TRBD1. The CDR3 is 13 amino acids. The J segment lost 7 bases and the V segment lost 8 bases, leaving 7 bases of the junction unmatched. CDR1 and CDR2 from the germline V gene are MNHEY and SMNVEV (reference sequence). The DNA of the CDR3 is TGTGCCAGCCGGGACAGGGGGTCTCGGGAGCAGTACTTC. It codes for CASRDRGSREQYF.

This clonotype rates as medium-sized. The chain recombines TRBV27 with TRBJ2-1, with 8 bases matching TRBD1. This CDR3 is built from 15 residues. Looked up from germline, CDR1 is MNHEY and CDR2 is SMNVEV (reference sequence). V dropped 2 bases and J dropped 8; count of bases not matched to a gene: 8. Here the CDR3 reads CASSLMDRAFDEQFF. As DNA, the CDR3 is TGTGCCAGCAGTTTAATGGACAGGGCATTCGATGAGCAGTTCTTC.

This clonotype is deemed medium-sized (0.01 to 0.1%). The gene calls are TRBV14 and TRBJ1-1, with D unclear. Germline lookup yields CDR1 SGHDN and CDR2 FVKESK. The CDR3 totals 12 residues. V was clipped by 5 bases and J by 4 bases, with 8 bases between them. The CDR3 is CASSKYATEAFF. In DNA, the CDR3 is TGTGCCAGCAGCAAATACGCCACTGAAGCTTTCTTT. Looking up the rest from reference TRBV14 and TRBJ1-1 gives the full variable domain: EAGVTQFPSHSVIEKGQTVTLRCDPISGHDNLYWYRRVMGKEIKFLLHFVKESKQDESGMPNNRFLAERTGGTYSTLKVQPAELEDSGVYFCASSKYATEAFFGQGTRLTVV.

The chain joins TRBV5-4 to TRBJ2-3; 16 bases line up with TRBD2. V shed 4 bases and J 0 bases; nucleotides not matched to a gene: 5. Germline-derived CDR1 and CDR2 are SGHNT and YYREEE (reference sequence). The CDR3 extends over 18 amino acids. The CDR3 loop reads CASSGGTSGGASTDTQYF. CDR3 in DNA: TGTGCCAGCAGCGGAGGGACTAGCGGGGGGGCAAGCACAGATACGCAGTATTTT.

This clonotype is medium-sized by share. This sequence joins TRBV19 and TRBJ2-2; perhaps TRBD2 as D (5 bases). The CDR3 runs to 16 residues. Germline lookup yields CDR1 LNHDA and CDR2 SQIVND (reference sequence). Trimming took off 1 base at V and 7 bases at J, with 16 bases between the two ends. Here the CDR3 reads CASSIAGSSDGGELFF. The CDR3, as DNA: TGTGCCAGTAGTATAGCGGGATCCTCAGACGGCGGGGAGCTGTTTTTT.

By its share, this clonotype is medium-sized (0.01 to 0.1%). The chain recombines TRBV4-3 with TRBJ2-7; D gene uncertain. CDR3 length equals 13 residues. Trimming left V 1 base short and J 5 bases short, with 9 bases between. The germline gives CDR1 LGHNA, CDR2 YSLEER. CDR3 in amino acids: CASSQGVRHEQYF. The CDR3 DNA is TGCGCCAGCAGCCAAGGGGTACGCCACGAGCAGTACTTC.

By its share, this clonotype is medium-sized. CDR3 protein: CASSDGGQNTGELFF. Written as DNA, the CDR3 is TGTGCCAGCAGTGACGGGGGCCAGAACACCGGGGAGCTGTTTTTT. J is TRBJ2-2 and V is TRBV25-1; D could derive from TRBD1 or TRBD2 (6 bases each). CDR1 is MGHDK and CDR2 is SYGVNS in the germline V gene. The V and J ends lost 3 bases and 1 base respectively, with 9 bases between them. This CDR3 spans 15 amino acids. Supplemented by reference TRBV25-1 and TRBJ2-2, the full variable domain reads EADIYQTPRYLVIGTGKKITLECSQTMGHDKMYWYQQDPGMELHLIHYSYGVNSTEKGDLSSESTVSRIRTEHFPLTLESARPSHTSQYLCASSDGGQNTGELFFGEGSRLTVL.

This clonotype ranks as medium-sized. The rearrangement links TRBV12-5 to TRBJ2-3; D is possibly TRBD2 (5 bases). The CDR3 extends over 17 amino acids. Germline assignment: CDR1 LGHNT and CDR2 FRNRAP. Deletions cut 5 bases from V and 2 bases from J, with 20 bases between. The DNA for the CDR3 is TGTGCTAGTGGTCTCTCCTCGGGGATAGTCCTCACAGATACGCAGTATTTT. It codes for CASGLSSGIVLTDTQYF.

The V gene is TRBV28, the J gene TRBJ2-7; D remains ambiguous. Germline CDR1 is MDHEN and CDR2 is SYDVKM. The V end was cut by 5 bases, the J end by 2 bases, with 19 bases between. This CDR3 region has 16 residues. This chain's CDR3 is CASSEIVLSSTYEQYF. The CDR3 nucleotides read TGTGCCAGCAGTGAAATCGTCCTTAGCTCTACCTACGAGCAGTACTTC.

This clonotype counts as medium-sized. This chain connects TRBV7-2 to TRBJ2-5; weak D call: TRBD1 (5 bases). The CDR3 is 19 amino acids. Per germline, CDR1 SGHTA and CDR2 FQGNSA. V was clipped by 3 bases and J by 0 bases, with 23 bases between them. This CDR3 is CASSFRVRSPRPYQETQYF. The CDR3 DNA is TGTGCCAGCAGCTTCAGGGTTCGATCCCCTCGGCCCTACCAAGAGACCCAGTACTTC.

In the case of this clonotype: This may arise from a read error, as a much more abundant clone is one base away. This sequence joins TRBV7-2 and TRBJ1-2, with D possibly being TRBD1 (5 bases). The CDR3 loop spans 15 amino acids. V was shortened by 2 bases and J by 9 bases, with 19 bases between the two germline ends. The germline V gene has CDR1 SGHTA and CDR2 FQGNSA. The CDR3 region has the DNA TGTGCCAGCAGCTTATCCCCAGGGATCCTTTATTGCTACACCTTC. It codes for CASSLSPGILYCYTF.

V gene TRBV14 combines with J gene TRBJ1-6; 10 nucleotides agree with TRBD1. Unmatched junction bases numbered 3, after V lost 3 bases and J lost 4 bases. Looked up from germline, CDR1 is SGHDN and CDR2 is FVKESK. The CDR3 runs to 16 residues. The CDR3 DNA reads TGTGCCAGCAGCCAGGGACAGGGGTTTTATAATTCACCCCTCCACTTT. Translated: CASSQGQGFYNSPLHF.

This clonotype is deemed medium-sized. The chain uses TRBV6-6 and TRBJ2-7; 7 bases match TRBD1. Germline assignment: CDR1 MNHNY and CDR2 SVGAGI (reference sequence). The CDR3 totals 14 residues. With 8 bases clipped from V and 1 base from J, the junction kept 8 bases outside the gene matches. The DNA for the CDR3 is TGTGCCAGCCTCGGGCAGGGGGTTTCCTACGAGCAGTACTTC. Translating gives CASLGQGVSYEQYF.

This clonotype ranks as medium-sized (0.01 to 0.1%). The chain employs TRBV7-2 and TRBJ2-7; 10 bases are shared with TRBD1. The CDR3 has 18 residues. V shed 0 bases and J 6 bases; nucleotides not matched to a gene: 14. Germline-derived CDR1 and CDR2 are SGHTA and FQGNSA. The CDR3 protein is CASSLALGQGEVVSEQYF. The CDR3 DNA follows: TGTGCCAGCAGCTTAGCGCTTGGACAGGGGGAGGTAGTAAGCGAGCAGTACTTC.

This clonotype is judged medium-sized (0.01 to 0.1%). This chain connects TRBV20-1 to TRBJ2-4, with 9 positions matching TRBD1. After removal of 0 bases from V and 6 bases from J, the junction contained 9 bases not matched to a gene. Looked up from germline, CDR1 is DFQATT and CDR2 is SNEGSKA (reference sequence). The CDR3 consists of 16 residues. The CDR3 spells CSARDSTGGIGNIQYF. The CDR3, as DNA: TGCAGTGCTAGAGATTCAACAGGGGGCATTGGAAACATTCAGTACTTC.

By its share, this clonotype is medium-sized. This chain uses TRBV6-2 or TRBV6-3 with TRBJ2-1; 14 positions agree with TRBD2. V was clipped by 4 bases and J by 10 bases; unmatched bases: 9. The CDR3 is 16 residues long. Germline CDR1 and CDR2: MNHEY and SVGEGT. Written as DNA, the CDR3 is TGTGCCAGCAGTTTACCCGGACTAGCGGGGGGTGAAGAGCAGTTCTTC. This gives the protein CASSLPGLAGGEEQFF.